This is a list of T cell receptor beta chains from one sample in a study of response to subunit inactivated influenza vaccine. TCRdb recomputed calls from the RT-PCR reads with MiXCR, one row per CDR3 protein. Among roughly 460,000 distinct CDR3 sequences, 9.5% to 12% were seen once, and the ten largest hold approximately 12%. The sample was PBMCs from blood, taken about 40 days after vaccination. Source of these receptors: a man aged 50-59 years who received an inactivated influenza vaccine. Each CDR3 is given with its conserved first and last residue. D genes are given only for firm matches. Clone size, where shown, is once, few, many, or a class for clones that have expanded.

D gene: NA; clone size: few; V gene: TRBV6-2/TRBV6-3; J gene: TRBJ2-5; CDR3 DNA: TGTGCCAGCACTCCGGGACTTACGGCCCAAGAGACCCAGTACTTC; CDR3 protein: CASTPGLTAQETQYF
D gene: NA; clone size: NA; V gene: TRBV5-6; J gene: TRBJ1-1; CDR3 DNA: TGTGCCAGCAGCCCTAATGAGGGGTTCACTGAGGCTTTCTTT; CDR3 protein: CASSPNEGFTEAFF
D gene: NA; clone size: NA; V gene: TRBV15; J gene: TRBJ2-7; CDR3 DNA: TGTGCCACCAGCAGGGTTGGGTTTGAGCAGTACTTC; CDR3 protein: CATSRVGFEQYF
D gene: TRBD2; clone size: NA; V gene: TRBV10-3; J gene: TRBJ2-2; CDR3 DNA: TGTGCCATCAGTGGAATCTTTGGACTAGCGGGGGCGAACACCGGGGAGCTGTTTTTT; CDR3 protein: CAISGIFGLAGANTGELFF
D gene: NA; clone size: NA; V gene: TRBV7-3; J gene: TRBJ2-1; CDR3 DNA: TGTGCCAGCAGCTTCGAACACGCTTCCTACAATGAGCAGTTCTTC; CDR3 protein: CASSFEHASYNEQFF
D gene: NA; clone size: NA; V gene: TRBV20-1; J gene: TRBJ2-7; CDR3 DNA: TGCAGTGGCTGGGGGCTCGAGCAGTACTTC; CDR3 protein: CSGWGLEQYF
D gene: NA; clone size: NA; V gene: TRBV7-2; J gene: TRBJ2-5; CDR3 DNA: TGTGCCAGCAGCTTAGGGGCTAGGGAAGAGACCCAGTACTTC; CDR3 protein: CASSLGAREETQYF
D gene: TRBD2; clone size: few; V gene: TRBV25-1; J gene: TRBJ2-2; CDR3 DNA: TGTGCCAGCAGCCCAAAAGGTCTAGCGGGAGGTACCGGGGAGCTGTTTTTT; CDR3 protein: CASSPKGLAGGTGELFF
D gene: TRBD1; clone size: many; V gene: TRBV19; J gene: TRBJ2-2; CDR3 DNA: TGTGCCAGTAGTATTGTTACAGGGGCCGGGGAGCTGTTTTTT; CDR3 protein: CASSIVTGAGELFF
D gene: NA; clone size: many; V gene: TRBV10-3; J gene: TRBJ1-4; CDR3 DNA: TGTGCCATCAGTGAGAACACAGGCGGTGGTGAAAAACTGTTTTTT; CDR3 protein: CAISENTGGGEKLFF
D gene: NA; clone size: NA; V gene: TRBV5-1; J gene: TRBJ1-2; CDR3 DNA: TGCGCCAGCAGCACCGACCAATATGGCTACACCTTC; CDR3 protein: CASSTDQYGYTF
D gene: TRBD1; clone size: few; V gene: TRBV18; J gene: TRBJ2-5; CDR3 DNA: TGTGCCAGCTCGATGGGACAGCAAGAGACCCAGTACTTC; CDR3 protein: CASSMGQQETQYF
D gene: TRBD1; clone size: NA; V gene: TRBV12-3/TRBV12-4; J gene: TRBJ1-5; CDR3 DNA: TGTGCCAGCAGTGACAGGGTTCATCGCAATCAGCCCCAGCATTTT; CDR3 protein: CASSDRVHRNQPQHF
D gene: TRBD1; clone size: NA; V gene: TRBV30; J gene: TRBJ1-4; CDR3 DNA: TGTGCCTGGATGGTGACAGGGGTCGGTGAAAAACTGTTTTTT; CDR3 protein: CAWMVTGVGEKLFF
D gene: NA; clone size: many; V gene: TRBV5-1; J gene: TRBJ2-2; CDR3 DNA: TGCGCCAGCAGCGAACCAGGAAATTCCGGGGAGCTGTTTTTT; CDR3 protein: CASSEPGNSGELFF
D gene: TRBD2; clone size: NA; V gene: TRBV6-1; J gene: TRBJ2-2; CDR3 DNA: TGTGCCAGCAGTCCTAGCGGGAGGGGCCCCGGGGAGCTGTTTTTT; CDR3 protein: CASSPSGRGPGELFF
D gene: TRBD1; clone size: many; V gene: TRBV12-3/TRBV12-4; J gene: TRBJ1-2; CDR3 DNA: TGTGCCAGCAGGGACACAGGGGGCGGCTATGGCTACACCTTC; CDR3 protein: CASRDTGGGYGYTF
D gene: NA; clone size: few; V gene: TRBV20-1; J gene: TRBJ2-7; CDR3 DNA: TGCAGTGCTAGAGCCAGGGTTACCTACGAGCAGTACTTC; CDR3 protein: CSARARVTYEQYF
D gene: TRBD1; clone size: NA; V gene: TRBV12-3/TRBV12-4; J gene: TRBJ2-5; CDR3 DNA: TGTGCCAGCAGTAAAGGACAGGTCATGGAGACCCAGTACTTC; CDR3 protein: CASSKGQVMETQYF
D gene: NA; clone size: few; V gene: TRBV18; J gene: TRBJ2-3; CDR3 DNA: TGTGCCAGCTCACCACGCAGGACGTTAGATACGCAGTATTTT; CDR3 protein: CASSPRRTLDTQYF
D gene: TRBD1; clone size: NA; V gene: TRBV4-3; J gene: TRBJ1-6; CDR3 DNA: TGCGCCAGCAGCCGCAAGGGACAGGGGAATTCACCCCTCCACTTT; CDR3 protein: CASSRKGQGNSPLHF
D gene: TRBD2; clone size: NA; V gene: TRBV11-2; J gene: TRBJ2-1; CDR3 DNA: TGTGCCAGCCGTACTAACGGGGGGGCGGTTGAGCAGTTCTTC; CDR3 protein: CASRTNGGAVEQFF
D gene: TRBD1; clone size: few; V gene: TRBV5-6; J gene: TRBJ1-2; CDR3 DNA: TGTGCCAGCAGCCCCCGACAGGGTACCTATGGCTACACCTTC; CDR3 protein: CASSPRQGTYGYTF
D gene: NA; clone size: NA; V gene: TRBV7-2; J gene: TRBJ1-5; CDR3 DNA: TGTGCCAGCAGCTTAAGTTTAGGGTATAGCAATCAGCCCCAGCATTTT; CDR3 protein: CASSLSLGYSNQPQHF
D gene: NA; clone size: many; V gene: TRBV20-1; J gene: TRBJ2-3; CDR3 DNA: TGCAGTGCTAGAGAGTTCACAGATACGCAGTATTTT; CDR3 protein: CSAREFTDTQYF
D gene: NA; clone size: few; V gene: TRBV3-1; J gene: TRBJ1-1; CDR3 DNA: TGTGCCAGCAGCCAAGGAGATGTAGGACAGTTGAACACTGAAGCTTTCTTT; CDR3 protein: CASSQGDVGQLNTEAFF
D gene: NA; clone size: many; V gene: TRBV10-3; J gene: TRBJ2-7; CDR3 DNA: TGTGCCATCAGACGAGCGGATAGTAGCTACGAGCAGTACTTC; CDR3 protein: CAIRRADSSYEQYF
D gene: TRBD2; clone size: few; V gene: TRBV24-1; J gene: TRBJ2-3; CDR3 DNA: TGTGCCACCGGGACCGGACTAGCGGGAGCGGTAGATACGCAGTATTTT; CDR3 protein: CATGTGLAGAVDTQYF
D gene: TRBD2; clone size: NA; V gene: TRBV5-5; J gene: TRBJ2-1; CDR3 DNA: TGTGCCAGCAGCGGGACCGGGACTAGAAGGGTAAATGAGCAGTTCTTC; CDR3 protein: CASSGTGTRRVNEQFF
D gene: TRBD1; clone size: many; V gene: TRBV7-9; J gene: TRBJ1-2; CDR3 DNA: TGTGCCAGCAGTTTGGGACAGGGGGCCTATGGCTACACCTTC; CDR3 protein: CASSLGQGAYGYTF
D gene: NA; clone size: few; V gene: TRBV10-3; J gene: TRBJ1-2; CDR3 DNA: TGTGCCATCAGTGAGTCGGAGGGCTTCTCTGGCTACACCTTC; CDR3 protein: CAISESEGFSGYTF
D gene: NA; clone size: NA; V gene: TRBV9; J gene: TRBJ2-3; CDR3 DNA: TGTGCCAGCAGCTCCCCTGGGAGCACAGATACGCAGTATTTT; CDR3 protein: CASSSPGSTDTQYF
D gene: NA; clone size: few; V gene: TRBV6-2/TRBV6-3; J gene: TRBJ1-6; CDR3 DNA: TGTGCCAGCAGTAAGGTGACCACGGGTTCACCCCTCCACTTT; CDR3 protein: CASSKVTTGSPLHF
D gene: NA; clone size: few; V gene: TRBV29-1; J gene: TRBJ2-7; CDR3 DNA: TGCAGCGTGAAGGTTAACAGTTCCTACGAGCAGTACTTC; CDR3 protein: CSVKVNSSYEQYF
D gene: NA; clone size: few; V gene: TRBV7-9; J gene: TRBJ2-3; CDR3 DNA: TGTGCCAGCAGCTTATCACAAGATACGCAGTATTTT; CDR3 protein: CASSLSQDTQYF
D gene: NA; clone size: NA; V gene: TRBV7-6; J gene: TRBJ2-1; CDR3 DNA: TGTGCCAGCAGCTTACTAGCCGGACCCTTCAATGAGCAGTTCTTC; CDR3 protein: CASSLLAGPFNEQFF
D gene: NA; clone size: many; V gene: TRBV12-3/TRBV12-4; J gene: TRBJ1-3; CDR3 DNA: TGTGCCAGCAGTTTAGCAGGGATCGAGTACACCATATATTTT; CDR3 protein: CASSLAGIEYTIYF
D gene: TRBD2; clone size: NA; V gene: TRBV11-3; J gene: TRBJ2-1; CDR3 DNA: TGTGCCAGCAGCTTAGATCTAGAAGCGGGGGGGTATAATGAGCAGTTCTTC; CDR3 protein: CASSLDLEAGGYNEQFF
D gene: NA; clone size: NA; V gene: TRBV6-1; J gene: TRBJ1-5; CDR3 DNA: TGTGCCAGCGGATTGTTCAGCAATCAGCCCCAGCATTTT; CDR3 protein: CASGLFSNQPQHF
D gene: NA; clone size: few; V gene: TRBV20-1; J gene: TRBJ1-2; CDR3 DNA: TGCAGTGCTCTCCGGGAGCACTGGGGTGGCTACACCTTC; CDR3 protein: CSALREHWGGYTF
D gene: NA; clone size: many; V gene: TRBV12-3/TRBV12-4; J gene: TRBJ2-7; CDR3 DNA: TGTGCCAGCAGTTTTGGGGGTAACTCCTACGAGCAGTACTTC; CDR3 protein: CASSFGGNSYEQYF
D gene: TRBD2; clone size: NA; V gene: TRBV7-2; J gene: TRBJ2-3; CDR3 DNA: TGTGCCAGCAGCTTGTCTAGCGGGGGGGGACCAGATACGCAGTATTTT; CDR3 protein: CASSLSSGGGPDTQYF
D gene: NA; clone size: many; V gene: TRBV29-1; J gene: TRBJ2-2; CDR3 DNA: TGCAGCGTCCAGAGAGGGGGTAGCCCCGGGGAGCTGTTTTTT; CDR3 protein: CSVQRGGSPGELFF
D gene: NA; clone size: few; V gene: TRBV10-3; J gene: TRBJ2-7; CDR3 DNA: TGTGCCATCAGAAGAGCTGGGGCCTACGAGCAGTACTTC; CDR3 protein: CAIRRAGAYEQYF
D gene: NA; clone size: few; V gene: TRBV12-3/TRBV12-4; J gene: TRBJ1-5; CDR3 DNA: TGTGCCAGCAGTTCACCTGGGGGGCTGGACAATCAGCCCCAGCATTTT; CDR3 protein: CASSSPGGLDNQPQHF
D gene: NA; clone size: NA; V gene: TRBV18; J gene: TRBJ2-1; CDR3 DNA: TGTGCCAGCTCATCACTCCCGGGACCCTCAATCTACAATGAGCAGTTCTTC; CDR3 protein: CASSSLPGPSIYNEQFF
D gene: NA; clone size: few; V gene: TRBV30; J gene: TRBJ1-4; CDR3 DNA: TGTGCCTGGAGTCGAACTGGAGAAGAACTGTTTTTT; CDR3 protein: CAWSRTGEELFF
D gene: NA; clone size: NA; V gene: TRBV5-1; J gene: TRBJ2-5; CDR3 DNA: TGCGCCAGCAGCTTCGACAGGGAGGCCCAGTACTTC; CDR3 protein: CASSFDREAQYF
D gene: NA; clone size: few; V gene: TRBV20-1; J gene: TRBJ2-2; CDR3 DNA: TGCAGTGCTAGTCAAAGGAACACCGGGGAGCTGTTTTTT; CDR3 protein: CSASQRNTGELFF
D gene: NA; clone size: many; V gene: TRBV14; J gene: TRBJ2-7; CDR3 DNA: TGTGCCAGCAGCCGGAGGACATCCTCCTACGAGCAGTACTTC; CDR3 protein: CASSRRTSSYEQYF
D gene: NA; clone size: few; V gene: TRBV20-1; J gene: TRBJ2-5; CDR3 DNA: TGCAGTGCTAGAGCCCCGGACGGGGGAGAGACCCAGTACTTC; CDR3 protein: CSARAPDGGETQYF